The 7 T cell receptor beta chains below all came from one sample that was sequenced in a study of immune heterogeneity within non-small cell lung tumors. Multiplex PCR employing 32 V and 13 J primers generated amplicons of the TCR beta CDR3. TCRdb re-called the multiplex PCR reads with MiXCR, one entry per CDR3 protein. The sample lists 15,000 to 20,000 distinct CDR3 sequences; less than 35% were seen once. Bulk tumor gDNA, roughly 600 ng per sample, served as the TCR template. While surgery was under way, several biopsies spaced far apart were taken per primary tumor. Curative operations were performed on patients who had untreated, newly diagnosed non-small cell lung cancer. Source material: lung tumor tissue. The receptors were gathered from a man aged 40-49 years with non-small cell lung cancer.

In its sample, this clonotype is medium-sized. The chain has TRBV6-1 and TRBJ2-2; D may be TRBD1 (6 bases). Germline V CDR1 and CDR2: MNHNS, SASEGT. V was trimmed by 5 bases and J by 3 bases, leaving 19 bases between them. CDR3 length: 17 amino acids. The CDR3, as DNA: TGTGCCAGCAGTCCTTCGGGACACGGGACGGACACCGGGGAGCTGTTTTTT. It is translated as CASSPSGHGTDTGELFF.

Points on this clonotype: This sequence may be a read error, since a much larger clone differs from it by one base. The CDR3 carries no conserved terminal phenylalanine or tryptophan, so it likely arises from a read error. The chain joins TRBV7-9 to TRBJ1-2; D is unclear. Per germline, CDR1 SEHNR and CDR2 FQNEAQ (reference sequence). This CDR3 region has 14 residues. V shed 5 bases and J shed 0 bases, with 10 bases lying between them. The CDR3 loop reads CASSPQLANYGYTL. For the CDR3, the DNA is TGTGCCAGCAGCCCTCAATTAGCTAACTATGGCTACACCCTC.

As to this clonotype: This likely comes from a read error, as the CDR3 has no conserved phenylalanine or tryptophan at its end. The chain is built from TRBV20-1 and TRBJ2-1; D is unclear. V shed 1 base and J shed 2 bases, with 15 bases lying between them. The CDR3 runs to 16 residues. Per the germline V gene, CDR1 is DFQATT and CDR2 is SNEGSKA (reference sequence). CDR3 sequence: CSARGPPVGPYNEQFL. The DNA of the CDR3 is TGCAGTGCTAGAGGCCCCCCAGTTGGGCCCTACAATGAGCAGTTCTTA.

This CDR3 is CASSRLDTEAFF. The CDR3 DNA is TGTGCCAGCAGTCGATTGGACACTGAAGCTTTCTTT. This chain joins TRBV6-2 or TRBV6-3 and TRBJ1-1, with D hard to call. The CDR3 is made up of 12 amino acids. V was clipped by 5 bases and J by 3 bases, with 7 bases between them. Per the germline V gene, CDR1 is MNHEY and CDR2 is SVGEGT.

This clonotype is judged medium-sized (0.01 to 0.1%). The chain is built from TRBV10-1 and TRBJ1-3; no definite D call. The V gene lost 2 bases and the J gene lost 0 bases, with 11 bases spanning the gap. Germline CDR1 reads WNHNN; CDR2 reads SYGVQD (reference sequence). The CDR3 is 16 residues long. The CDR3 loop reads CASSEKRLSSGNTIYF. The CDR3 DNA reads as TGCGCCAGCAGTGAGAAACGTTTGAGCTCTGGAAACACCATATATTTT.

Notes on this clonotype: It may be a read error: a sequence one base away is much more abundant. The V and J genes are TRBV12-3 or TRBV12-4 and TRBJ2-7, with D perhaps TRBD1 (5 bases). V lost 5 bases, J lost 2 bases, and 10 bases lay in between. The CDR3 totals 13 residues. This CDR3 reads CASSLRQTYEQYF. Here the CDR3 DNA reads TGTGCCAGCAGTCTTAGACAGACCTACGAGCAGTACTTC.

For this clonotype: Given a much more abundant clone one base away, this may be a read error. The chain is built from TRBV6-2 or TRBV6-3 and TRBJ1-6; D unclear. The V end lost 4 bases, the J end lost 10 bases, and 11 bases lay between the germline ends. The CDR3 sequence is 13 residues long. The V gene's germline CDR1 is MNHEY and CDR2 SVGEGT. CDR3 DNA sequence: TGTGCCAGCAGTTCTTTTGACCGCTCACCCCTCCACTTT. Its protein is CASSSFDRSPLHF.